The 15 T cell receptor beta chains given below trace back to one sample, sequenced in a study of early T cells in non-severe SARS-CoV-2 infection. TCRdb reprocessed the 5' RACE reads via MiXCR and lists one record per CDR3 protein. The table shows 99,000 or so distinct CDR3 sequences, with roughly 17% occurring only once. Sequencing input: whole blood. The source is an adult who was a healthcare worker with PCR-confirmed SARS-CoV-2 infection or an uninfected control (not recorded which).

The rearrangement joins TRBV27 to TRBJ2-7, with D perhaps TRBD1 (7 bases). V was cut by 4 bases and J by 5 bases, with 12 bases left in between. Looked up from germline, CDR1 is MNHEY and CDR2 is SMNVEV (reference sequence). CDR3 length: 13 residues. CDR3: CASSSTGRNEQYF. The CDR3 nucleotides read TGTGCCAGCAGTTCGACAGGGAGGAACGAGCAGTACTTC.

This clonotype was seen ten or more times. This chain connects TRBV19 to TRBJ2-1, with TRBD1 identical over 7 bases. V lost 5 bases and J lost 5; bases outside the gene matches: 6. CDR1 and CDR2 from the germline V gene are LNHDA and SQIVND (reference sequence). This CDR3 region has 14 residues. The CDR3 sequence: CASSRQGADNEQFF. The CDR3 nucleotides are TGTGCCAGTAGTCGACAGGGCGCTGACAATGAGCAGTTCTTC. Using reference TRBV19 and TRBJ2-1 for the parts outside the CDR3, the full variable domain is DGGITQSPKYLFRKEGQNVTLSCEQNLNHDAMYWYRQDPGQGLRLIYYSQIVNDFQKGDIAEGYSVSREKKESFPLTVTSAQKNPTAFYLCASSRQGADNEQFFGPGTRLTVL.

This clonotype was counted only a few times. The genes are TRBV11-3 and TRBJ2-3, with 10 nucleotides matching TRBD1. Trimming took 8 bases from V and 1 from J; bases not matched to a gene: 21. Per germline, CDR1 SGHNT and CDR2 YENEEA. The CDR3 sequence is 20 residues long. The CDR3 nucleotides read TGTGCCAGCGCCCATCCTCCGGGACAGGGGCTTTTGGGAGGCACAGATACGCAGTATTTT. It codes for CASAHPPGQGLLGGTDTQYF.

This clonotype was seen at least ten times. The J gene is TRBJ2-3, the V gene TRBV20-1; D possibly corresponds to TRBD2 (5 bases). This CDR3 is built from 15 residues. V was shortened by 1 base and J by 3 bases, with 14 bases between the two germline ends. Germline assignment: CDR1 DFQATT and CDR2 SNEGSKA (reference sequence). The CDR3 sequence: CSARAPPRGTDTQYF. CDR3 DNA: TGCAGTGCTAGAGCGCCCCCCCGAGGGACAGATACGCAGTATTTT.

This clonotype has at least ten counts. The genes are TRBV7-2 and TRBJ2-1; 8 bases align to TRBD2. Trimming took 3 bases from V and 4 from J; bases not matched to a gene: 5. Germline CDR1 and CDR2: SGHTA and FQGNSA. This CDR3 spans 15 amino acids. For the CDR3, the DNA is TGTGCCAGCAGCTTGGATCGGGGGGGGTACAATGAGCAGTTCTTC. It codes for CASSLDRGGYNEQFF.

This clonotype turned up a few times. The chain combines TRBV5-1 with TRBJ1-1; D might be TRBD1 (5 bases). Germline loops: CDR1 SGHRS, CDR2 YFSETQ. Trimming pared 0 bases from V and 0 bases from J, leaving 12 bases between. The CDR3 sequence is 16 residues long. CDR3 residues: CASSLASTTVNTEAFF. CDR3 DNA sequence: TGCGCCAGCAGCTTGGCCAGTACGACAGTGAACACTGAAGCTTTCTTT.

The chain carries TRBV7-2 and TRBJ2-1; D tentatively reads TRBD1 or TRBD2 (5 bases each). Germline V lookup: CDR1 SGHTA, CDR2 FQGNSA. This CDR3 has 12 residues. V was clipped by 3 bases and J by 8 bases, with 8 bases between them. The CDR3: CASSLRGYEQFF. In DNA, the CDR3 is TGTGCCAGCAGCTTGAGGGGATATGAGCAGTTCTTC.

The chain carries TRBV15 and TRBJ2-7, with 8 nucleotides matching TRBD2. The CDR3 contains 16 residues. J lost 0 bases, V lost 9 bases, and 13 bases had no gene match. Per the germline V gene, CDR1 is LNHNV and CDR2 is YYDKDF (reference sequence). The CDR3 sequence: CATAERAGVSSYEQYF. The DNA for the CDR3 is TGTGCCACTGCGGAACGAGCGGGAGTGAGCTCCTACGAGCAGTACTTC. The full variable domain, in which reference TRBV15 and TRBJ2-7 provide the parts outside the CDR3, is DAMVIQNPRYQVTQFGKPVTLSCSQTLNHNVMYWYQQKSSQAPKLLFHYYDKDFNNEADTPDNFQSRRPNTSFCFLDIRSPGLGDTAMYLCATAERAGVSSYEQYFGPGTRLTVT.

V usage is TRBV19 and J usage is TRBJ2-2; TRBD2 matches 9 bases. The CDR3 has 17 amino acids. The V and J ends lost 6 bases and 6 bases, in that order; junction bases with no gene match: 14. Per germline, CDR1 LNHDA and CDR2 SQIVND (reference sequence). Here the CDR3 reads CASSQNPGLAFPGELFF. CDR3 bases: TGTGCCAGTAGCCAAAATCCGGGACTAGCTTTTCCCGGGGAGCTGTTTTTT.

This clonotype was seen more than once but under ten times. The gene calls are TRBV20-1 and TRBJ1-1; D is undetermined. Germline loops: CDR1 DFQATT, CDR2 SNEGSKA (reference sequence). Trimming removed 7 bases at V and 10 bases at J, with 19 bases between. The CDR3 covers 12 residues. This CDR3 reads CSVYPRLGLAFF. The CDR3 region has the DNA TGCAGTGTTTATCCTCGGTTGGGGTTAGCTTTCTTT.

This clonotype was recorded a few times. In nucleotides, the CDR3 is TGTGCCAGCAGAGCTCGATACACTGAAGCTTTCTTT. Its protein product is CASRARYTEAFF. This chain connects TRBV28 to TRBJ1-1; D ambiguous. CDR1 and CDR2 from the germline V gene are MDHEN and SYDVKM. Trimming left V 6 bases short and J 3 bases short, with 8 bases between. This CDR3 comprises 12 residues.

This clonotype was observed once. The chain joins TRBV10-1 to TRBJ1-1; D gene uncertain. V was pared by 3 bases and J by 2 bases, with 10 bases between. CDR3 size: 14 residues. Germline V gene data show CDR1 as WNHNN and CDR2 as SYGVQD (reference sequence). The CDR3 here is CASSDGYANTEAFF. CDR3 bases: TGCGCCAGCAGTGACGGGTACGCAAACACTGAAGCTTTCTTT.

This clonotype was seen only a few times. V gene TRBV27 combines with J gene TRBJ2-7; maybe TRBD1 (6 bases). The CDR3 extends over 13 amino acids. Between the trimmed V and J ends, which lost 6 bases and 0 bases, there was a span of 9 bases. Germline V gene lookup returns CDR1 MNHEY and CDR2 SMNVEV (reference sequence). CDR3: CASRWGHSYEQYF. CDR3 DNA sequence: TGTGCCAGCAGATGGGGGCACTCCTACGAGCAGTACTTC.

The chain joins TRBV29-1 to TRBJ2-1; 12 bases fit TRBD2. With 7 bases clipped from V and 8 bases from J, the junction kept 9 bases outside the gene matches. This CDR3 contains 14 residues. Germline CDR1 is SQVTM and CDR2 is ANQGSEA. The CDR3: CSAPGLAGNDEQFF. CDR3 sequence (DNA): TGCAGCGCCCCGGGACTAGCGGGCAACGATGAGCAGTTCTTC.

V and J are TRBV5-1 and TRBJ2-5; no clear D gene. Trimming took 1 base from V and 1 from J, leaving 8 bases between them. Germline V CDR1 and CDR2: SGHRS, YFSETQ. The CDR3 contains 14 residues. The CDR3 sequence is CASSLNTVQETQYF. CDR3 sequence (DNA): TGCGCCAGCAGCTTGAACACAGTCCAAGAGACCCAGTACTTC.